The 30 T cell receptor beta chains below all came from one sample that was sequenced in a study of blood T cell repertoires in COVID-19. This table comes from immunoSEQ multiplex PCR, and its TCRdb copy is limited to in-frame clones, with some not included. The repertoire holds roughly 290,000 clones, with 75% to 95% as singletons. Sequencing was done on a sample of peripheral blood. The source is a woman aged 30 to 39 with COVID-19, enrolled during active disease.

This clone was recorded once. The CDR3 bases are TGTGCCAGCAGCGGCGGACAGGGAAACTATGGCTACACCTTC. It yields the protein CASSGGQGNYGYTF. The chain is built from TRBV9 and TRBJ1-2, with TRBD1 identical over 8 bases. This CDR3 spans 14 amino acids. The germline V gene has CDR1 SGDLS and CDR2 YYNGEE. J was trimmed by 2 bases and V by 3 bases; bases with no gene match: 3.

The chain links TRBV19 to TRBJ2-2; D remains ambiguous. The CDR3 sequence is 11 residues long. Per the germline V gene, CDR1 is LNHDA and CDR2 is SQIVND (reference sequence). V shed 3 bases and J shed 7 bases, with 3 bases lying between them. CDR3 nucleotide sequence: TGTGCCAGTAGTATCGGCGGGGAGCTGTTTTTT. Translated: CASSIGGELFF. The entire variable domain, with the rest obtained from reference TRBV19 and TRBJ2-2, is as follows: DGGITQSPKYLFRKEGQNVTLSCEQNLNHDAMYWYRQDPGQGLRLIYYSQIVNDFQKGDIAEGYSVSREKKESFPLTVTSAQKNPTAFYLCASSIGGELFFGEGSRLTVL.

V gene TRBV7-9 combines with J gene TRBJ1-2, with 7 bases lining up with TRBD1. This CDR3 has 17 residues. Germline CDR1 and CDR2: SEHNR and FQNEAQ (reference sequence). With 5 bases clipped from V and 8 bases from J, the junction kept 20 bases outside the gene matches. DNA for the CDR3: TGTGCCAGCAGCCCTAGCCCACAGGGGATGGGAGTCAAAGGCTACACCTTC. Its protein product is CASSPSPQGMGVKGYTF.

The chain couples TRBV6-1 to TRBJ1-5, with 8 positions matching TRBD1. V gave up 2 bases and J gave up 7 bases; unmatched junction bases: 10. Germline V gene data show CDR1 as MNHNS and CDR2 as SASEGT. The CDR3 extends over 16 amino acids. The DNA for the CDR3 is TGTGCCAGCAGTGAATACGGACAGGGACTAAGACAGCCCCAGCATTTT. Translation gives CASSEYGQGLRQPQHF.

Here the CDR3 DNA reads TGTGCCAGCAGTTTCTACAGGGGATCCTACGAGCAGTACTTC. Translated, it gives CASSFYRGSYEQYF. V usage is TRBV28 and J usage is TRBJ2-7, with 7 positions matching TRBD1. The CDR3 is 14 residues long. J was trimmed by 1 base and V by 3 bases; bases with no gene match: 3. Germline values: CDR1 MDHEN, CDR2 SYDVKM.

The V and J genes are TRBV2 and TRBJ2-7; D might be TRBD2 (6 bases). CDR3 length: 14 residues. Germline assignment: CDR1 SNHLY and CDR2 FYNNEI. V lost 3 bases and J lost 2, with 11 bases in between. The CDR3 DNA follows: TGTGCCAGCAGTGAGGGGGAGGCACCCTACGAGCAGTACTTC. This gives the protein CASSEGEAPYEQYF.

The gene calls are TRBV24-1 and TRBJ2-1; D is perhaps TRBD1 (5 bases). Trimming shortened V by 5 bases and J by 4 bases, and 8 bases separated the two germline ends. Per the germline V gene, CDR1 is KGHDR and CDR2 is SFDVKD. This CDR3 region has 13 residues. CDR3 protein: CATSGQGYNEQFF. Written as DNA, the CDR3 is TGTGCCACCAGTGGTCAGGGTTACAATGAGCAGTTCTTC.

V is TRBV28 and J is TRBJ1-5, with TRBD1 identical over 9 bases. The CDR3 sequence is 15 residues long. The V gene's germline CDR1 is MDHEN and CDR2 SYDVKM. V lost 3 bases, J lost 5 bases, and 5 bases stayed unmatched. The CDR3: CASSFPGQGYQPQHF. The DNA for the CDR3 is TGTGCCAGCAGTTTCCCCGGACAGGGGTATCAGCCCCAGCATTTT.

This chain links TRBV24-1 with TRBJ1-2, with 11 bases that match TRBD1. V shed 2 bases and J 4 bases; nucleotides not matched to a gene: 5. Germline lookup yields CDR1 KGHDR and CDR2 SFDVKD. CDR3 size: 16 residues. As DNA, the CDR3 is TGTGCCACCAGTGATTCGCGGACAGGGGGCACCTATGGCTACACCTTC. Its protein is CATSDSRTGGTYGYTF.

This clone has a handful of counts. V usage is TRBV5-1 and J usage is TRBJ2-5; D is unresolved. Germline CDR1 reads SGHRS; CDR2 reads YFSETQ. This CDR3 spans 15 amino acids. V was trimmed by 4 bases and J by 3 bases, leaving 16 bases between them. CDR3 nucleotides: TGCGCCAGCAGCACCTCACTTCGAAAAGAAGAGACCCAGTACTTC. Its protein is CASSTSLRKEETQYF.

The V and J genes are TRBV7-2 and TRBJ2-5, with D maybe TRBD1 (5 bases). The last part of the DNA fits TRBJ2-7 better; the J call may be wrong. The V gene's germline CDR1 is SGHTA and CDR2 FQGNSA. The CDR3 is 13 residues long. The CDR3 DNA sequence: TGTGCCAGCAGCGCACAGGCTCCCTACGAGCAGTACTTC. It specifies CASSAQAPYEQYF.

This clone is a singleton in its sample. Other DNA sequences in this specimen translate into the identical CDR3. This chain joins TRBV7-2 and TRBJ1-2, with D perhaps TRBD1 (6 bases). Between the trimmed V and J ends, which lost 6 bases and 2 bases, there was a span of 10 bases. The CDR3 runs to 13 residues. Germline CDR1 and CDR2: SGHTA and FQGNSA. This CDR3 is CASSLQGNYGYTF. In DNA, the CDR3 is TGTGCCAGCAGTCTACAGGGCAACTATGGCTACACCTTC.

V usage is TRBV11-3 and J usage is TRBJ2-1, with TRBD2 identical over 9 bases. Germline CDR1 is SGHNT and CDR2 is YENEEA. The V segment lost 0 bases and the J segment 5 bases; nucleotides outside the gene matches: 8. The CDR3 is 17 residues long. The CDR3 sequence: CASSLESRLAGNNEQFF. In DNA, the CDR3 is TGTGCCAGCAGCTTAGAATCCCGGCTAGCGGGAAACAATGAGCAGTTCTTC.

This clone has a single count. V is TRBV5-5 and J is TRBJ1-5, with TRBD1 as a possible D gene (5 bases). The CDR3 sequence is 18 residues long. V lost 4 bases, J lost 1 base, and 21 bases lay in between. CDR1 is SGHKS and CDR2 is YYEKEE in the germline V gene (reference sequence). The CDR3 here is CASSRGFGDSGSNQPQHF. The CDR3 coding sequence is TGTGCCAGCAGCCGAGGATTTGGGGACTCGGGCAGCAATCAGCCCCAGCATTTT. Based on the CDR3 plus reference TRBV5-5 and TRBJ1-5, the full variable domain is DAGVTQSPTHLIKTRGQQVTLRCSPISGHKSVSWYQQVLGQGPQFIFQYYEKEERGRGNFPDRFSARQFPNYSSELNVNALLLGDSALYLCASSRGFGDSGSNQPQHFGDGTRLSIL.

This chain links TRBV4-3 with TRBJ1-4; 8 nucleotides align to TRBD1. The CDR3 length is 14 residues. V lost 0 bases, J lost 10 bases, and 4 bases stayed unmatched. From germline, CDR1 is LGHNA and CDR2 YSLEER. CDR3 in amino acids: CASSQESGGGKLFF. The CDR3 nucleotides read TGCGCCAGCAGCCAAGAGTCAGGGGGCGGAAAACTGTTTTTT.

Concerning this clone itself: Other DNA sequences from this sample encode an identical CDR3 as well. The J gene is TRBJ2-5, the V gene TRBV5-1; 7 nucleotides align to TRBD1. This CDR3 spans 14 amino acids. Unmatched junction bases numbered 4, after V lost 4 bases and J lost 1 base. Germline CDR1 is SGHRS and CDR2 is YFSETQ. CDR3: CASSRGTAQETQYF. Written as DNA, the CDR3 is TGCGCCAGCAGCCGAGGGACAGCCCAAGAGACCCAGTACTTC.

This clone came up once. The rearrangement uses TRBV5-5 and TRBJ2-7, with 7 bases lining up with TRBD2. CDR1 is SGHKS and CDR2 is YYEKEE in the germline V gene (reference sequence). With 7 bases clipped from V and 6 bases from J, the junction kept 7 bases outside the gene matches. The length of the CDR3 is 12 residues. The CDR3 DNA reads TGTGCCAGCTTTGGGGAGGGGCTCGAGCAGTACTTC. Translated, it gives CASFGEGLEQYF.

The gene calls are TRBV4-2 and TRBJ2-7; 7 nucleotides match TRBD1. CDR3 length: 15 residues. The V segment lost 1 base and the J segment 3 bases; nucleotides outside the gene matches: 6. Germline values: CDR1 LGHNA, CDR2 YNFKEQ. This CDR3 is CASSQAEQGLYEQYF. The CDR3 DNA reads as TGTGCCAGCAGCCAAGCTGAACAGGGGCTCTACGAGCAGTACTTC.

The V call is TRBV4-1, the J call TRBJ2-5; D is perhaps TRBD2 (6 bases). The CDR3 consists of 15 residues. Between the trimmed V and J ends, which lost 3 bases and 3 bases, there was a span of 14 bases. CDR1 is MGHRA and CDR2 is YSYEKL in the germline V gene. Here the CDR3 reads CASSQAGFNEETQYF. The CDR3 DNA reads TGCGCCAGCAGCCAGGCGGGATTTAACGAAGAGACCCAGTACTTC.

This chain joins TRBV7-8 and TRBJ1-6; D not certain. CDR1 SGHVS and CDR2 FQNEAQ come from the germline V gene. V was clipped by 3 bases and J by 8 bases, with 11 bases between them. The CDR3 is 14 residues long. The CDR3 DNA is TGTGCCAGCAGCTTCCAGGCATGGGATTCACCCCTCCACTTT. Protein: CASSFQAWDSPLHF.

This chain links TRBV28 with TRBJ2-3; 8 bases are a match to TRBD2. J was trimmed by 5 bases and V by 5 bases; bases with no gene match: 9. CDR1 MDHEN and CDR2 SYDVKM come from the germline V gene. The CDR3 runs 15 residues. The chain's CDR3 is CASSPVPGGGDTQYF. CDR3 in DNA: TGTGCCAGCAGTCCCGTGCCGGGAGGGGGAGATACGCAGTATTTT.

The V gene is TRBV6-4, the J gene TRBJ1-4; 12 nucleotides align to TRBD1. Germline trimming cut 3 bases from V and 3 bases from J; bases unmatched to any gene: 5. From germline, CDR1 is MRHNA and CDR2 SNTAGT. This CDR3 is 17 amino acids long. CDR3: CASSDGTGGAANEKLFF. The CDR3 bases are TGTGCCAGCAGTGATGGGACAGGGGGCGCGGCTAATGAAAAACTGTTTTTT.

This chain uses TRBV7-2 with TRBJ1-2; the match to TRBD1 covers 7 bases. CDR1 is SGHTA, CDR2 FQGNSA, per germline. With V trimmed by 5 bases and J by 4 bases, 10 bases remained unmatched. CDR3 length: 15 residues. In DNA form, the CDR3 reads TGTGCCAGCAGCGCCCAAACAGGGGCGCTCTATGGCTACACCTTC. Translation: CASSAQTGALYGYTF.

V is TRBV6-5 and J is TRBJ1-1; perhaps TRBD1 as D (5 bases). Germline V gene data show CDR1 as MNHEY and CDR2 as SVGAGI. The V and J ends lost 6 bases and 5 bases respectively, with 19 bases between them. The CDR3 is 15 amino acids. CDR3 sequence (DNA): TGTGCCAGCAGCATTCTCCCTCAGGGTGGAACTGAAGCTTTCTTT. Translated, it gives CASSILPQGGTEAFF.

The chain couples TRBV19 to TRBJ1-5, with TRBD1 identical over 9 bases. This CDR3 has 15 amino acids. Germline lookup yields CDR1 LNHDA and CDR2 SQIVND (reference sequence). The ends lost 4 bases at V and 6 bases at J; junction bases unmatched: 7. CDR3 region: CASSKGQGRGQPQHF. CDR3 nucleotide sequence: TGTGCCAGTAGTAAGGGACAGGGAAGGGGTCAGCCCCAGCATTTT. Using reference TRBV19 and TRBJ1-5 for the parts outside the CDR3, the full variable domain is DGGITQSPKYLFRKEGQNVTLSCEQNLNHDAMYWYRQDPGQGLRLIYYSQIVNDFQKGDIAEGYSVSREKKESFPLTVTSAQKNPTAFYLCASSKGQGRGQPQHFGDGTRLSIL.

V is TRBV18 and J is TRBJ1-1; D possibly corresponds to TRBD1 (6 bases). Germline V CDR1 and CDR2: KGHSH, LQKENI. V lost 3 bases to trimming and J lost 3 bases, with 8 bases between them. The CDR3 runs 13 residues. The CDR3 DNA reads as TGTGCCAGCTCACCTACAGGGCACACTGAAGCTTTCTTT. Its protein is CASSPTGHTEAFF.

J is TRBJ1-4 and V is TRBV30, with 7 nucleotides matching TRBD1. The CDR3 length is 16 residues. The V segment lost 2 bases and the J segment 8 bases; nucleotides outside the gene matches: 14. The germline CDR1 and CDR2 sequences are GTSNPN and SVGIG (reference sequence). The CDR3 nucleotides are TGTGCCTGGAGTCCGACCCCGGGGCAGGGGGGCGAAAAACTGTTTTTT. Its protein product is CAWSPTPGQGGEKLFF.

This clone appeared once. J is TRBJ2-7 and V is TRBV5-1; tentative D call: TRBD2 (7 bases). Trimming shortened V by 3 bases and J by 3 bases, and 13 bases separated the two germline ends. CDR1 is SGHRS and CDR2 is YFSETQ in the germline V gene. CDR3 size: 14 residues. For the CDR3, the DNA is TGCGCCAGCAGCTGGGGGGGGGCGGACTACGAGCAGTACTTC. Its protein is CASSWGGADYEQYF.

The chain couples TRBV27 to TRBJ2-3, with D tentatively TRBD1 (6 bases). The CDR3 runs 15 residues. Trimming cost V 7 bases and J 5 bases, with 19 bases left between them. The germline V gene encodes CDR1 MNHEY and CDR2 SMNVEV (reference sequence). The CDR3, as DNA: TGTGCCAGCACCCCAAGAGCAGGGACAAAAGATACGCAGTATTTT. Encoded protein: CASTPRAGTKDTQYF.

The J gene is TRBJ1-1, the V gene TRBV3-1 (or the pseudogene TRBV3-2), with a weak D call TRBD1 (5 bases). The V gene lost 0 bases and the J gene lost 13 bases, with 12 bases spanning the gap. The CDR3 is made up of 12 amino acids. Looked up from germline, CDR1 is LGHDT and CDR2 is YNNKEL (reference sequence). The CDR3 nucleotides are TGTGCCAGCAGCCAAGATTCAGGGAAGGTTTTCTTT. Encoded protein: CASSQDSGKVFF.